These 27 T cell receptor beta chains were sequenced from one sample in a study of blood T cell repertoires in COVID-19. Generated by immunoSEQ multiplex PCR, the TCRdb table keeps only in-frame clones and is missing some. The sample has approximately 230,000 clones; approximately 79% are singletons. The sequencing input was peripheral blood. These receptors were obtained from a woman in her thirties or forties with active or convalescent COVID-19.

The chain carries TRBV6-5 and TRBJ1-5, with D possibly TRBD1 on 6 matching bases. The germline gives CDR1 MNHEY, CDR2 SVGAGI. With 2 bases removed from V and 6 bases from J, the gap between germline ends came to 17 bases. This CDR3 spans 16 amino acids. DNA of the CDR3: TGTGCCAGCAGTTACCCAAAAAACAGGGAATCTCAGCCCCAGCATTTT. Translation: CASSYPKNRESQPQHF.

The chain couples TRBV6-5 to TRBJ1-5, with TRBD1 matching over 8 bases. The CDR3 runs 15 residues. V lost 5 bases and J lost 7; bases outside the gene matches: 10. Germline V gene data show CDR1 as MNHEY and CDR2 as SVGAGI. The CDR3 bases are TGTGCCAGCAGTCGAGGCCAGGGGGCAGGGCAGCCCCAGCATTTT. It yields the protein CASSRGQGAGQPQHF.

This clone appeared a single time. The chain recombines TRBV5-1 with TRBJ2-5; TRBD1 matches 8 bases. This CDR3 region has 15 residues. V shed 4 bases and J 5 bases; nucleotides not matched to a gene: 10. Germline CDR1 reads SGHRS; CDR2 reads YFSETQ. The CDR3 coding sequence is TGCGCCAGCAGCGGACAGGGAGACCTAAGGGAGACCCAGTACTTC. This translates into CASSGQGDLRETQYF. The full variable domain, completed using reference TRBV5-1 and TRBJ2-5, is KAGVTQTPRYLIKTRGQQVTLSCSPISGHRSVSWYQQTPGQGLQFLFEYFSETQRNKGNFPGRFSGRQFSNSRSEMNVSTLELGDSALYLCASSGQGDLRETQYFGPGTRLLVL.

The chain links TRBV12-3 or TRBV12-4 to TRBJ2-7, with 8 bases aligning to TRBD1. Trimming at V came to 6 bases and at J to 2 bases, leaving 3 bases not matched to a gene. The CDR3 loop spans 13 amino acids. The CDR3 reads CASSDRGTYEQYF. For the CDR3, the DNA is TGTGCCAGCAGCGACAGGGGAACCTACGAGCAGTACTTC.

Here the CDR3 DNA reads TGTGCCAGTAGTAGGATGAGGAGCTCCTATAATTCACCCCTCCACTTT. It yields the protein CASSRMRSSYNSPLHF. This chain links TRBV19 with TRBJ1-6; D remains unclear. This CDR3 is built from 16 residues. The germline V gene encodes CDR1 LNHDA and CDR2 SQIVND (reference sequence). V was cut by 4 bases and J by 0 bases, with 10 bases left in between.

A remark on this clone: Other DNA sequences from this sample encode an identical CDR3 as well. The DNA of the CDR3 is TGTGCCAGCAGCCAACAGGGCATTCAAGAGACCCAGTACTTC. Translated, it gives CASSQQGIQETQYF. V gene TRBV3-1 (or the pseudogene TRBV3-2) combines with J gene TRBJ2-5, with D perhaps matching TRBD1 (5 bases). Germline CDR1 LGHDT, CDR2 YNNKEL (reference sequence). Trimming removed 2 bases at V and 2 bases at J, with 9 bases between. The CDR3 runs 14 residues.

CDR3 sequence: CASGSGRGRVFKNIQYF. The CDR3 DNA is TGTGCCAGCGGGTCAGGGCGGGGGCGCGTATTTAAAAACATTCAGTACTTC. The J gene is TRBJ2-4, the V gene TRBV28; D is perhaps TRBD2 (7 bases). The CDR3 is 17 amino acids. V shed 8 bases and J shed 4 bases, with 24 bases lying between them. Germline V gene data show CDR1 as MDHEN and CDR2 as SYDVKM.

This rearrangement joins TRBV12-3 or TRBV12-4 to TRBJ1-1; the D gene is possibly TRBD1 (6 bases). The CDR3 is 13 residues long. V was pared by 5 bases and J by 4 bases, with 11 bases between. The CDR3 loop reads CASSPTGPTEAFF. As DNA, the CDR3 is TGTGCCAGCAGTCCTACAGGGCCCACTGAAGCTTTCTTT.

The J gene is TRBJ2-7, the V gene TRBV3-1 (or the pseudogene TRBV3-2), with TRBD1 identical over 9 bases. The CDR3 extends over 15 amino acids. V was clipped by 0 bases and J by 2 bases; unmatched bases: 2. CDR1 LGHDT and CDR2 YNNKEL come from the germline V gene (reference sequence). CDR3 residues: CASSQETGGPYEQYF. The CDR3 nucleotides read TGTGCCAGCAGCCAAGAGACAGGGGGACCCTACGAGCAGTACTTC.

The chain recombines TRBV5-1 with TRBJ2-1, with 13 bases matching TRBD2. Losses at the gene ends were 4 bases for V and 5 bases for J; bases not matched to a gene: 9. This CDR3 spans 17 amino acids. Germline V gives CDR1 SGHRS, CDR2 YFSETQ. The CDR3 bases are TGCGCCAGCAGCCTACGTCTCACTAGCGGGGGGGACAATGAGCAGTTCTTC. This gives the protein CASSLRLTSGGDNEQFF.

This sequence joins TRBV9 and TRBJ1-2; 7 nucleotides match TRBD1. V was clipped by 1 base and J by 4 bases; unmatched bases: 1. From germline, CDR1 is SGDLS and CDR2 YYNGEE. The CDR3 is 13 residues long. The CDR3 nucleotides read TGTGCCAGCAGCGTATCAGGGGGCTATGGCTACACCTTC. Its translation is CASSVSGGYGYTF.

This chain joins TRBV5-5 and TRBJ1-5; D call uncertain. The CDR3 is made up of 15 amino acids. Trimming took 6 bases from V and 0 from J, leaving 13 bases between them. CDR1 is SGHKS, CDR2 YYEKEE, per germline (reference sequence). The CDR3 reads CASTLGWNSNQPQHF. CDR3 bases: TGTGCCAGCACCCTAGGCTGGAATAGCAATCAGCCCCAGCATTTT.

This clone was seen a few times. The chain joins TRBV6-5 to TRBJ1-4; 8 positions agree with TRBD1. V was clipped by 9 bases and J by 8 bases; unmatched bases: 8. Germline V gene data show CDR1 as MNHEY and CDR2 as SVGAGI. This CDR3 comprises 13 residues. The CDR3 nucleotides read TGTGCCAGTAGCCCCAGGGGGCGAGAAAAACTGTTTTTT. Amino acid sequence: CASSPRGREKLFF.

The sample holds one count of this clone. The chain combines TRBV4-1 with TRBJ2-3, with D possibly TRBD2 on 5 matching bases. The V and J ends lost 2 bases and 4 bases respectively, with 13 bases between them. The CDR3 totals 15 residues. Germline loops: CDR1 MGHRA, CDR2 YSYEKL. The CDR3 DNA reads as TGCGCCAGCAGCCAATCTAGCACCTCTGCAGATACGCAGTATTTT. Translation gives CASSQSSTSADTQYF.

This clone appeared a few times. The V call is TRBV19, the J call TRBJ1-2; 8 bases are shared with TRBD1. The germline CDR1 and CDR2 sequences are LNHDA and SQIVND (reference sequence). Losses at the gene ends were 10 bases for V and 1 base for J; bases not matched to a gene: 8. The CDR3 loop spans 14 amino acids. The CDR3 loop is CATQTGEGNYGYTF. DNA for the CDR3: TGTGCCACCCAGACAGGGGAAGGTAACTATGGCTACACCTTC.

This sequence joins TRBV11-2 and TRBJ2-4; D might be TRBD2 (5 bases). The V gene lost 5 bases and the J gene lost 7 bases, with 12 bases spanning the gap. CDR3 length: 13 residues. Germline CDR1 and CDR2: SGHAT and FQNNGV. The CDR3 reads CASSPGIGNIQYF. CDR3 DNA sequence: TGTGCCAGCAGCCCCGGGATTGGGAACATTCAGTACTTC.

This clone was seen a few times. The chain links TRBV4-2 to TRBJ2-3; D not certain. CDR1 and CDR2 from the germline V gene are LGHNA and YNFKEQ. V dropped 0 bases and J dropped 0 bases, with 10 bases sitting between them. The CDR3 is made up of 16 amino acids. The CDR3 loop reads CASSQERDSSTDTQYF. CDR3 in DNA: TGTGCCAGCAGCCAAGAAAGAGACTCTAGCACAGATACGCAGTATTTT.

Only one count was recorded for this clone. The chain uses TRBV19 and TRBJ1-2; TRBD1 matches 7 bases. Germline lookup yields CDR1 LNHDA and CDR2 SQIVND (reference sequence). The CDR3 is 15 residues long. The trim removed 6 bases at V and 5 bases at J, leaving 12 bases unmatched. The CDR3 sequence: CASSPGQVIRYGYTF. In nucleotides, the CDR3 is TGTGCCAGTAGCCCCGGACAGGTAATTCGGTATGGCTACACCTTC.

This clone was seen a handful of times. The chain couples TRBV9 to TRBJ2-1; the match to TRBD2 covers 11 bases. Germline values: CDR1 SGDLS, CDR2 YYNGEE. J was trimmed by 6 bases and V by 0 bases; bases with no gene match: 5. The CDR3 covers 16 residues. The CDR3 here is CASSVVSSGGGNEQFF. The CDR3 DNA is TGTGCCAGCAGCGTAGTAAGTAGCGGGGGGGGCAATGAGCAGTTCTTC.

This chain connects TRBV10-3 to TRBJ2-2, with D hard to call. V was shortened by 9 bases and J by 5 bases, with 13 bases between the two germline ends. The CDR3 loop spans 13 amino acids. Germline-derived CDR1 and CDR2 are ENHRY and SYGVKD. The CDR3 sequence is CAIADFLTGELFF. The CDR3 region has the DNA TGTGCCATAGCCGACTTCCTTACCGGGGAGCTGTTTTTT.

CDR3 amino acids: CASSPGEAHSYNEQFF. DNA for the CDR3: TGTGCCAGCAGTCCCGGGGAGGCGCACTCCTACAATGAGCAGTTCTTC. The V gene is TRBV28, the J gene TRBJ2-1, with D tentatively TRBD2 (6 bases). The germline CDR1 and CDR2 sequences are MDHEN and SYDVKM. The CDR3 runs to 16 residues. V lost 5 bases and J 0 bases, leaving 14 bases between the germline ends.

V is TRBV5-1 and J is TRBJ1-2; a weak D match, TRBD1 (5 bases). V dropped 0 bases and J dropped 5 bases, with 11 bases sitting between them. Germline assignment: CDR1 SGHRS and CDR2 YFSETQ. The CDR3 is 14 amino acids. CDR3 protein: CASSLAPGLYGYTF. The CDR3 DNA reads as TGCGCCAGCAGCTTGGCCCCAGGGTTGTATGGCTACACCTTC.

The genes are TRBV12-3 or TRBV12-4 and TRBJ1-2; D gene unclear. Trimming pared 3 bases from V and 7 bases from J, leaving 6 bases between. CDR3 size: 11 residues. CDR3: CASSLGVGYTF. CDR3 DNA sequence: TGTGCCAGCAGTTTGGGCGTTGGCTACACCTTC.

V gene TRBV19 combines with J gene TRBJ2-5, with D possibly being TRBD2 (5 bases). CDR1 LNHDA and CDR2 SQIVND come from the germline V gene (reference sequence). V gave up 5 bases and J gave up 4 bases, with 17 bases separating them. CDR3 size: 15 residues. For the CDR3, the DNA is TGTGCCAGTAGTTCTGGGAGAAGGGCGATAGAGACCCAGTACTTC. Protein: CASSSGRRAIETQYF.

The table lists this clone with a count of one. The chain joins TRBV28 to TRBJ2-6, with D perhaps TRBD1 (5 bases). The CDR3 extends over 15 amino acids. Trimming took 6 bases from V and 2 from J, leaving 11 bases between them. CDR1 and CDR2 (germline): MDHEN, SYDVKM. CDR3 sequence: CASRSSGPGANVLTF. For the CDR3, the DNA is TGTGCCAGCAGGTCCTCAGGGCCTGGGGCCAACGTCCTGACTTTC.

The V call is TRBV9, the J call TRBJ2-1; a possible D gene is TRBD2 (5 bases). The CDR3 sequence is 18 residues long. V was clipped by 0 bases and J by 4 bases, with 20 bases between them. Germline CDR1 reads SGDLS; CDR2 reads YYNGEE. CDR3 region: CASSVAFGDTGLYNEQFF. In DNA form, the CDR3 reads TGTGCCAGCAGCGTAGCGTTTGGCGATACTGGACTTTACAATGAGCAGTTCTTC.

The chain couples TRBV12-5 to TRBJ1-1; TRBD1 agrees at 7 bases. The junction had 10 bases not matched to a gene; V was cut back by 5 bases and J by 1 base. The germline V gene encodes CDR1 LGHNT and CDR2 FRNRAP. The CDR3 consists of 16 residues. This CDR3 is CASGHNRGSTNTEAFF. CDR3 nucleotide sequence: TGTGCTAGTGGTCATAACAGGGGAAGTACGAACACTGAAGCTTTCTTT.